The present T cell receptor (beta chain) was sequenced within a study of OX40 agonist ivuxolimab in advanced cancers. Some background on the complete study: The costimulatory receptor OX40 (CD134) was targeted by ivuxolimab, a fully human IgG2 agonistic monoclonal antibody. Of the 50 to 55 patients in dose escalation, around 19 had hepatocellular carcinoma, roughly 15 had melanoma, 9 had renal cell carcinoma and 9 had head and neck cancer. Patients were allowed to have had prior anti-PD-1, anti-PD-L1 or anti-CTLA-4 therapy, and approximately 43% of the dose-escalation patients had previously received checkpoint inhibitors. The paper covers the monotherapy dose-escalation part of the phase I ivuxolimab trial, which included N = 52 patients. The purpose of peripheral TCRbeta sequencing was to test whether ivuxolimab changed TCR sequence diversity and led to clonal T-cell expansion. Intravenous ivuxolimab was administered to patients every 2 weeks at six dose levels: 0.01, 0.1, 0.3, 1.5, 3 and 10 mg/kg. In the dose-escalation cohort, around four fifths of patients were male, and the mean age was around 60 years, with a range of roughly 20 to 79. Partial responses were achieved by three dose-escalation patients, of whom one had hepatocellular carcinoma and two had cutaneous melanoma.

The germline V gene (reference sequence) yields GTSNPN for CDR1 and SVGIG for CDR2. Measured from the cysteine to the phenylalanine, the CDR3 is 15 residues long. Only the CDR3 region is kept as DNA, spanning 45 bases read in frame from base 1. Trimming removed 3 bases from V and 4 bases from J; the gene matches leave 6 bases unexplained. The investigation overall reported the following: After ivuxolimab, CD8+ T cells had more expanded clones than CD4+ T cells on average. Low levels of normalized T-cell clonal expansion were also seen in some patients who did not respond. Which antigens the clonally expanded peripheral T cells were specific for was not determined. Clonal expansion of both CD4+ and CD8+ blood T cells was observed from baseline to week 6 at doses 0.1 to 3.0 mg/kg. Partial responders in the 0.1-3.0 mg/kg groups had among the lowest normalized peripheral clonal expansion, especially among CD8+ T cells.

This clone was counted only a few times. The clone's antigen remains unknown. No much larger clone is present one base from it, and per-base qualities are unavailable. Patients with autoimmune disease history or receiving systemic immunosuppression were excluded from the trial. Peripheral blood for TCR sequencing was collected from all dose cohorts at baseline, on cycle 4 day 1, and on cycle 7 day 1. Samples were obtained from an open-label, multicenter, first-in-human phase I dose-escalation trial of ivuxolimab. Adults with locally advanced or metastatic head and neck squamous cell, hepatocellular, melanoma or renal cell carcinoma were enrolled in the trial. Before TCR sequencing, CD4+ T cells and CD8+ T cells were sorted from peripheral blood as separate populations. To sequence the TCRbeta CDR3 region, genomic DNA was isolated from the sorted cells. TCRbeta CDR3 regions were sequenced using the immunoSEQ Assay. What TCRdb holds here is the immuneACCESS table cut down to in-frame rearrangements. Part of the clones is not present; checked against another copy, under half of the missing clones reflect an unresolved V gene, and the others are unexplained. The table for this sample lists about 27,000 clones; about 90% of them were counted only once. Roughly 21% of the sample comes from the top ten.

The receptor chain draws on TRBV30 and TRBJ2-5, with 12 bases aligning to TRBD2. The source of this sequence is an adult with an advanced solid tumor such as melanoma, head and neck, liver or kidney cancer. Sequencing used CD4+ or CD8+ T cells sorted from blood, obtained in a trial of the OX40 agonist ivuxolimab. The nucleotides are TGTGCCTGGAGCGACCCGGGACTAGCGGGAGAGACCCAGTACTTC. It specifies CAWSDPGLAGETQYF.